What follows describes a single T cell receptor (beta chain). Its antigen is unknown. Qualities for individual bases were not recorded, and no much larger clone is one base off. The sample's time point label is to be understood as: about 28 days (+/-7) after the second vaccine dose. AZD1222 recipients given second doses at about 4 weeks or at about 12 weeks were pooled, since spike-specific TCR depth and breadth were not found to differ between the two schedules. Vaccinee samples came from UK trials COV001 and COV002, including a single-blind randomized controlled phase 2/3 trial of AZD1222 (ChAdOx1 nCoV-19) in healthy adults. For TCRbeta chain sequencing, PBMC samples were collected from trial participants at day 0 and at day 28 after the second dose. The CDR3 regions of human TCRbeta chains were analyzed by immunosequencing. In the source study's methods: TCRs in the repertoires were matched against a reference library of SARS-CoV-2-specific TCRs that had been generated with the MIRA antigen-specificity platform. Breadth meant the fraction of unique TCRs that were SARS-CoV-2-associated, whereas depth meant the fraction of total T cells that were SARS-CoV-2-associated. Each spike-specific TCR was assigned to its reactive spike region and to a CD4 or CD8 class using the MIRA data. Log10-transformed breadth and depth values were compared by one-way ANOVA with Sidak's multiple comparisons tests. This immuneACCESS table, as held by TCRdb, lists in-frame sequences with V and J called but not all clones. Of the missing ones, under half trace to an unresolved V gene in checked studies; the others have no known cause. For V, J and clone size, that table is used; D and trimming come from the DNA. The sample includes about 140,000 clones, with more than 75% observed a single time. Approximately 2.8% of the sample lies in the top ten.

Based on the germline V gene, the CDR1 and CDR2 sequences are SQVTM and ANQGSEA. The CDR3 sequence holds 13 residues, the cysteine and phenylalanine included. Of the read, only the CDR3 DNA is kept; its 39 bases are in frame from base 1. The junction shows trimming of 4 bases on V and 1 base on J, plus 9 bases between the germline ends. This specimen comes from a study of T cell responses to AZD1222 COVID-19 vaccine (dated by TCRdb to 2020 to 2022). Background for the entire study: A total of under 250 trial participants underwent TCR sequencing, of whom about 200 had received two doses of AZD1222 and 26 had received two doses of the MenACWY control vaccine. Trial participants were enrolled by age into subgroups of 18-55, 56-69 and 70-plus years, and about 150, 27 and 61 TCR-sequenced participants, respectively, were included in these subgroups. Broad study findings and their caveats: Nearly half of unique spike-specific TCRs reportedly recognized epitopes outside regions mutated in the B.1.351 and B.1.1.7 variants. Spike-specific TCR breadth and depth rose significantly after two AZD1222 doses compared with day 0 and with MenACWY recipients. Participants were mostly white British, with more females than males. The authors suggested clonal diversity may have been underestimated. No day 14 peak-response samples were available, so repertoires were characterized only after the peak T cell response. Conclusions about previously exposed vaccinees are limited because only six or seven AZD1222 recipients were SARS-CoV-2 seropositive at baseline. The 56-69-year group was small, and its depth increase did not reach significance, likely because of low power. The whole spike protein was spanned by vaccine-associated CD4 TCRs, and dominant responses were seen in regions 160-218 and 743-854.

The sequence joins TRBV29-1 to TRBJ2-3; the D gene cannot be resolved reliably. The clonotype comes from an adult who received the AZD1222 COVID-19 vaccine. The sequenced sample was peripheral blood, obtained 28 days after the second AZD1222 dose. The DNA is TGCAGCGTTGGGGTTTCTGGCACAGATACGCAGTATTTT. This codes for CSVGVSGTDTQYF.